This record covers a single T cell receptor beta chain. This clone was seen once. Its antigen has not been determined. Base qualities are not at hand, and no much larger clone is one base apart. The CDR3 goes from the cysteine to the phenylalanine over 14 residues. CDR3 DNA is the only sequence kept; it has 42 bases, read in frame from the first base. CDR1 and CDR2, looked up from the germline V gene, are MNHEY and SVGAGI. Trimming removed 6 bases from V and 0 bases from J, leaving 11 bases between the germline ends. The data were taken from a study of cytomegalovirus exposure and HLA in healthy donors (dated by TCRdb to about 2017). Background for the entire study: An earlier analysis of some 550 of the donors reported 250 to 300 Gb of sequence data and 117 million unique TCR beta sequences from 150 million to 200 million T cells. An early release that covered about 600 HLA-typed donors contained 250 to 350 gigabases of sequencing data and tens of millions of unique TCR sequences. Of the roughly 410 genotyped donors, 65% to 90% were placed in the genetic ancestry cluster associated with self-reported Caucasian donors. The study aimed to test whether cataloging public T cell receptors could reveal signatures of past pathogen exposure. The study used immunosequencing to profile the T cell repertoires of 600 to 850 subjects and linked those repertoires to cytomegalovirus serostatus. A separate validation cohort of roughly 110 different subjects was used in addition to the 666-subject first cohort. To predict cytomegalovirus infection status, the study combined high-throughput TCR immunosequencing, statistical association of individual TCRs with disease status, and machine learning. To study patterns of TCR occurrence, a later analysis re-analyzed previously published TCR beta repertoires from 550 to 800 donors and added high-resolution HLA genotyping. Rather than drawing on any new phenotypic data, the later analysis identified candidate immune exposures from TCR beta sequences and the way those sequences occurred across donors. An earlier analysis of several hundred of the donors applied high-throughput TCR beta sequencing to assess whether each TCR beta V gene segment acted as functional or pseudogenic. Donor age, sex, ethnicity and CMV serostatus were compiled alongside the repertoire data. Genome-wide SNP genotypes for about 65% of the 666 donors were used in a later genetic analysis, which treated that subset as a discovery cohort. All discovery cohort repertoires had been generated using a single sequencing platform. Class I and class II HLA loci were covered by the typing at four-digit resolution. The number of donors typed differed by locus, with roughly 629-640 for A, B, C, DRB1 and DQB1, roughly 520 for DQA1, about 610 for DPA1, and about 450 for DPB1. About five DR-DQ haplotypes were treated as single units for association and clustering because of strong linkage in the cohort. Among roughly 370 genotyped donors of the cohort, an average of approximately 240,000 unique TCR beta nucleotide sequences were sequenced per donor, roughly 20% of them non-productive. The research as a whole found: An association between a missense DCLRE1C variant and V-gene and J-gene trimming of TCR beta chains was found in a later genetic analysis and replicated in an independent cohort. The authors suggested that the approach could potentially be extended to other disease states and immunological phenotypes. This cohort had only TCR beta chains sequenced, and the lack of alpha or paired-chain data limited which features could be detected. In a later analysis, the rate of TCR association differed among HLA loci, with DRB1 alleles having the most associated TCRs and HLA-C alleles having the fewest. In both the original and validation cohorts, the classifier was reported to diagnose cytomegalovirus status with high specificity and sensitivity. Because HLA typing was missing for some donors at each locus, association tests included only the typed subset. When HLA alleles, especially DR and DQ, strongly co-occurred, attributing TCR associations to individual alleles was difficult. A total of 150 to 200 TCR beta chains were listed by the study as associated with cytomegalovirus. Compared with the 666-donor mean, donors in an Asian-associated ancestry cluster had fewer N-insertions in productive TCRs, according to a later genetic analysis. Some IMGT-functional V segments, including TRBV6-2 and TRBV6-3, could not be distinguished by the 87-base-pair reads and were therefore excluded. In a later analysis, several top co-occurrence clusters were reported to appear linked to parvovirus B19, influenza, CMV and Epstein-Barr virus. The sequencing pipeline was judged likely to have produced a cluster of highly shared sequence variants as a technical artifact. In vitro tests confirmed that a few of the cytomegalovirus-associated TCR beta chains recognize cytomegalovirus antigens. Most TCR sequences were observed very rarely across donors, whereas some public TCRs were present in many individuals. In an earlier analysis of 587 of the donors, most TCR beta V segments appeared in productive rearrangements about 87% or about 30% of the time, broadly matching IMGT annotations. Linkage disequilibrium might explain the correlated functional status among segregating V segments, but an unknown experimental factor could not be excluded. In a later analysis, around 17,000 TCR beta sequences were associated with specific HLA alleles at a false discovery rate of 0.05. According to a later analysis, most CMV-associated TCR beta chains appeared to be HLA-restricted, and the HLA associations seemed to be driven largely by CMV exposure. A further reported finding was that TCR beta sequences accurately predicted the HLA-A and HLA-B alleles for most subjects in the first cohort. Because counts were too low, around 17 rarely observed V segments, including chromosome 9 orphons, were left out of the earlier analysis of several hundred of the donors. Sequencing depth was assumed to be roughly uniform across donors in the presence/absence analyses, though that assumption may not hold. Immune exposure information for the cohort was limited to CMV serostatus. A later analysis found that HLA-associated TCR beta chains were more clonally expanded and had lower generation probabilities than equally common non-associated chains.

To prepare the library, the immunoSEQ multiplex PCR assay was applied. The multiplex PCR relied on a mix of 60 forward primers for TCR Vbeta segments and 13 reverse primers for TCR Jbeta segments. The CDR3 region of rearranged TCR beta genes was amplified from genomic DNA by a multiplex PCR assay. Amplified TCR beta libraries were sequenced as 87-base-pair reads on the Illumina HiSeq System. On the study's bioinformatics: A later analysis tallied some 79 million unique TCR beta chains across the 660 or so repertoires, and about 10 million of those chains were shared by two or more donors. Raw reads were error-corrected and collapsed into unique sequences with a nearest-neighbor algorithm that merged closely related sequences to remove PCR and sequencing errors. CDR3 sequences were aligned to IMGT reference sequences to assign V, D and J gene segments. For a sequence to be retained, at least a six-nucleotide match to both a V gene segment and a J gene segment was required. Rearrangements were classified as productive when the CDR3 lacked stop codons and remained in frame with V and J, and all other rearrangements were classified as non-productive. Following IMGT convention, CDR3 was defined as the stretch from the second conserved V-encoded cysteine to the conserved J-encoded phenylalanine. In an earlier analysis of more than 550 of the donors, sequences lacking an unambiguous match to a single V gene segment were excluded. An earlier analysis of 587 of the donors called V segments functional above 56.7% productive rearrangements and segregating when the between-donor standard deviation exceeded 5%. To diagnose cytomegalovirus status from the catalog of TCR beta chain sequences, a statistical classification framework was built. A later analysis assigned V and J genes by comparing TCR nucleotide sequences with IMGT/GENE-DB human TR gene sequences. Using the TCRdist pipeline, a later analysis assigned CDR3 sequences along with most-parsimonious VDJ recombination scenarios. In a later analysis, each TCR beta chain was defined by its CDR3 amino acid sequence together with its V-gene family, and reads without a unique V-gene family were excluded. A later analysis removed 550 to 650 highly shared, low-generation-probability nucleotide sequences to deal with suspected cross-contamination and a sequencing artifact. A later analysis calculated a clonal expansion index for each public chain from normalized within-repertoire ranks of inferred template counts. Generation probabilities in a later analysis came from a VDJ recombination model fitted to out-of-frame rearrangements, and those results were checked against IGoR. Hypergeometric tests were used in a later analysis to score TCR-TCR, TCR-HLA and TCR-CMV co-occurrence, with a repertoire-size bias correction applied to the TCR pairs. To estimate false discovery rates, a later analysis permuted the HLA or CMV assignments 20 times. In a later analysis, co-occurring TCRs were grouped using DBSCAN, with TCRdist sequence similarity added in when clustering inside HLA-allele-positive subsets. Repertoires with fewer than 30,000 or more than 120,000 public chains were left out of co-occurrence clustering, as were a handful of repertoires with anomalous nucleotide sharing. Drawn from immuneACCESS, this table holds only the in-frame rearrangements with V and J called that TCRdb kept. Clones are partly lost; checked studies trace under half to an unresolved V gene and leave the rest unexplained. The V and J calls and clone size come from that table; D and trimming were worked out from the DNA. This sample has 90,000 to 150,000 clones in its table, and under 90% of those were observed once. The top ten clonotypes cover around 2.2% of the sample.

The cohort was made up of 500 to 800 healthy bone marrow donors. Cohort members were all nominally healthy when sampled, although unrecorded immune exposures were likely present. The donor was CMV seronegative and was included in the group of about 350 seronegative cohort members. Every donor gave a peripheral blood sample, and the peripheral blood mononuclear cells from that sample were used for TCR beta sequencing. The Qiagen DNeasy Blood Extraction Kit was used to extract genomic DNA from the blood cell samples. This TCR was sampled from a woman between 40 and 50 years old in good health and CMV-seronegative. The chain uses TRBV6-5 and TRBJ1-1, with the D segment identity uncertain. Material for sequencing was PBMCs. The nucleotide sequence reads TGTGCCAGCAGGGGAGGGAACATGAACACTGAAGCTTTCTTT. Protein translation: CASRGGNMNTEAFF.